One T cell receptor (beta chain) is described in this entry. Original processing notes: Estimation of nucleated cell counts relied on the amplification of reference gene primers. The repertoire was sequenced with immunoSEQ multiplex PCR; TCRdb's copy has only in-frame clones and lacks some. V, J and clone size were drawn from that table, and D and trimming were deduced from the DNA. The data show approximately 200,000 clones, 80% to 90% seen once. This sample was included in a study of blood T cell repertoires in COVID-19. Whole-study context: The samples span acute and convalescent COVID-19 from the United States, Italy and Spain. T cells, B-cell-depleted T cells, or PBMCs provided the cDNA or gDNA that served as material.

Looked up from germline, CDR1 is KGHDR and CDR2 is SFDVKD. This CDR3 is 14 amino acids long. Losses at the gene ends were 9 bases for V and 3 bases for J; bases not matched to a gene: 8. The gene calls are TRBV24-1 and TRBJ2-3; the match to TRBD1 covers 7 bases. Sequenced material: peripheral blood. The receptor comes from a man aged 60 to 69 who had recovered from COVID-19. The CDR3 loop is CATAPGQTTDTQYF. Written as DNA, the CDR3 is TGTGCCACCGCGCCGGGACAGACTACAGATACGCAGTATTTT.